This is a list of T cell receptor beta chains from one sample in a study of CD8+ T cells in alopecia areata. Assay used: immunoSEQ multiplex PCR; TCRdb lists only in-frame clones, some missing. The sample has 150,000 or so clones; less than 65% are singletons. The sequencing used CD8+ T cells sorted from blood, collected at week 0. All receptors derive from a human donor with alopecia areata. Both conserved end residues are part of each CDR3. The order of the fields is V gene, clone size, J gene, D gene, CDR3 DNA, CDR3 protein. D genes are given only for firm matches. Clone size is stated in some rows and not others, as once, few, many or a class when expanded.

v_call: TRBV9
clone_size: -
j_call: TRBJ2-1
d_call: -
cdr3_nt: TGTGCCAGCAGCTCGGCCGGGGACCCCTACAATGAGCAGTTCTTC
cdr3_aa: CASSSAGDPYNEQFF

v_call: TRBV28
clone_size: few
j_call: TRBJ2-3
d_call: TRBD1
cdr3_nt: TGTGCCAGCAGTTCGGACAGGGCCACAGATACGCAGTATTTT
cdr3_aa: CASSSDRATDTQYF

v_call: TRBV30
clone_size: -
j_call: TRBJ1-1
d_call: -
cdr3_nt: TGTGCCTGGAGTGTTTACAGCTTGGAGACTGAAGCTTTCTTT
cdr3_aa: CAWSVYSLETEAFF

v_call: TRBV4-1
clone_size: once
j_call: TRBJ2-1
d_call: TRBD2
cdr3_nt: TGCGCCAGCAGCCCCCGGACTAGCGGGGGGAGTGGGAATGAGCAGTTCTTC
cdr3_aa: CASSPRTSGGSGNEQFF

v_call: TRBV29-1
clone_size: -
j_call: TRBJ1-2
d_call: -
cdr3_nt: TGCAGCGTTGATAACCTCGGGGTAGACTATGGCTACACCTTC
cdr3_aa: CSVDNLGVDYGYTF

v_call: TRBV6-6
clone_size: -
j_call: TRBJ2-7
d_call: TRBD2
cdr3_nt: TGTGCCACCCTAGCGGGGGAGGGCGAGCAGTACTTC
cdr3_aa: CATLAGEGEQYF

v_call: TRBV29-1
clone_size: -
j_call: TRBJ1-2
d_call: -
cdr3_nt: TGCAGCGTTGTAGACAGTAACTATGGCTACACCTTC
cdr3_aa: CSVVDSNYGYTF

v_call: TRBV4-3
clone_size: -
j_call: TRBJ2-1
d_call: -
cdr3_nt: TGCGCCAGCAGCGATCAAGCCAGCTCGGCCGCGGATGAGCAGTTCTTC
cdr3_aa: CASSDQASSAADEQFF

v_call: TRBV29-1
clone_size: -
j_call: TRBJ1-1
d_call: -
cdr3_nt: TGCAGCGTTGGGGGGTTTGAAGCTTTCTTT
cdr3_aa: CSVGGFEAFF

v_call: TRBV7-6
clone_size: few
j_call: TRBJ2-1
d_call: -
cdr3_nt: TGTGCCAGCAGCGCCCCAGGGAGCGATGAGCAGTTCTTC
cdr3_aa: CASSAPGSDEQFF

v_call: TRBV7-9
clone_size: -
j_call: TRBJ2-7
d_call: -
cdr3_nt: TGTGCCAGCAGCCCCGTGGGGGTCCACGAGCAGTACTTC
cdr3_aa: CASSPVGVHEQYF

v_call: TRBV28
clone_size: -
j_call: TRBJ1-5
d_call: -
cdr3_nt: TGTGCCAGCAGTTTGCTGGGTCAGCCCCAGCATTTT
cdr3_aa: CASSLLGQPQHF

v_call: TRBV4-3
clone_size: few
j_call: TRBJ2-1
d_call: -
cdr3_nt: TGCGCCAGCAGCCGAGCCCCTGGGGGGGGCGGAAATGAGCAGTTCTTC
cdr3_aa: CASSRAPGGGGNEQFF

v_call: TRBV7-3
clone_size: many
j_call: TRBJ1-1
d_call: -
cdr3_nt: TGTGCCAGCAGCTTAGTACAGACTTTGAACACTGAAGCTTTCTTT
cdr3_aa: CASSLVQTLNTEAFF

v_call: TRBV29-1
clone_size: -
j_call: TRBJ2-3
d_call: -
cdr3_nt: TGCAGCGTTGCCGGGGGAACAGATACGCAGTATTTT
cdr3_aa: CSVAGGTDTQYF

v_call: TRBV29-1
clone_size: -
j_call: TRBJ2-7
d_call: -
cdr3_nt: TGCAGCGTTGAAGCCTCCTACGAGCAGTACTTC
cdr3_aa: CSVEASYEQYF

v_call: TRBV30
clone_size: -
j_call: TRBJ1-2
d_call: TRBD1
cdr3_nt: TGTGCCTGGAGTGGGACAGGGACCTATGGCTACACCTTC
cdr3_aa: CAWSGTGTYGYTF

v_call: TRBV5-1
clone_size: -
j_call: TRBJ2-7
d_call: -
cdr3_nt: TGCGCCAGCAGCCTACAGGGAGGCGAGCAGTACTTC
cdr3_aa: CASSLQGGEQYF

v_call: TRBV12-5
clone_size: -
j_call: TRBJ2-7
d_call: TRBD1
cdr3_nt: TGTGCTAGTGGTTCCGGGACAGGGGCCTCCGAGCAGTACTTC
cdr3_aa: CASGSGTGASEQYF

v_call: TRBV7-8
clone_size: -
j_call: TRBJ2-3
d_call: TRBD2
cdr3_nt: TGTGCCAGCAGCGCCAGCGGGGGGGGCAGCACAGATACGCAGTATTTT
cdr3_aa: CASSASGGGSTDTQYF

v_call: TRBV29-1
clone_size: -
j_call: TRBJ2-5
d_call: TRBD2
cdr3_nt: TGCAGCGCCCTGGGGGGGGAAGAGACCCAGTACTTC
cdr3_aa: CSALGGEETQYF

v_call: TRBV6-5
clone_size: -
j_call: TRBJ2-2
d_call: -
cdr3_nt: TGTGCCAGCAGTTCCGGGATTTACAGGGCCGGGGAGCTGTTTTTT
cdr3_aa: CASSSGIYRAGELFF

v_call: TRBV4-3
clone_size: few
j_call: TRBJ2-1
d_call: -
cdr3_nt: TGCGCCAGCAGCCAGGGGACATCTACAAGGAAGGACAATGAGCAGTTCTTC
cdr3_aa: CASSQGTSTRKDNEQFF

v_call: TRBV6-1
clone_size: -
j_call: TRBJ2-3
d_call: TRBD2
cdr3_nt: TGTGCCAGCAGTGAGCGGGGGGGCACAGATACGCAGTATTTT
cdr3_aa: CASSERGGTDTQYF

v_call: TRBV30
clone_size: -
j_call: TRBJ2-7
d_call: -
cdr3_nt: TGTGCCTGGAGTGGAGGGGATAGCTCCTACGAGCAGTACTTC
cdr3_aa: CAWSGGDSSYEQYF

v_call: TRBV13
clone_size: -
j_call: TRBJ2-1
d_call: TRBD2
cdr3_nt: TGTGCCAGCAGCCTCCGGGGGGTTGAGCAGTTCTTC
cdr3_aa: CASSLRGVEQFF

v_call: TRBV30
clone_size: -
j_call: TRBJ1-6
d_call: -
cdr3_nt: TGTGCCTGGAGTCCCATCCCCAATTCACCCCTCCACTTT
cdr3_aa: CAWSPIPNSPLHF

v_call: TRBV5-1
clone_size: -
j_call: TRBJ2-6
d_call: -
cdr3_nt: TGCGCCAGCAACCTCTACTCTGGGGCCAACGTCCTGACTTTC
cdr3_aa: CASNLYSGANVLTF

v_call: TRBV6-1
clone_size: -
j_call: TRBJ2-3
d_call: -
cdr3_nt: TGTGCCACCAGTCATTACGGTGACACAGATACGCAGTATTTT
cdr3_aa: CATSHYGDTDTQYF

v_call: TRBV11-2
clone_size: few
j_call: TRBJ1-5
d_call: -
cdr3_nt: TGTGCCAGCAGCTTAGAATGGGGTAGCAATCAGCCCCAGCATTTT
cdr3_aa: CASSLEWGSNQPQHF

v_call: TRBV30
clone_size: few
j_call: TRBJ2-1
d_call: -
cdr3_nt: TGTGCCTGGAGTGTTTTTGTGGTAGATGAGCAGTTCTTC
cdr3_aa: CAWSVFVVDEQFF

v_call: TRBV19
clone_size: few
j_call: TRBJ1-1
d_call: -
cdr3_nt: TGTGCCAGTAGTTGGGGGACTGAAGCTTTCTTT
cdr3_aa: CASSWGTEAFF